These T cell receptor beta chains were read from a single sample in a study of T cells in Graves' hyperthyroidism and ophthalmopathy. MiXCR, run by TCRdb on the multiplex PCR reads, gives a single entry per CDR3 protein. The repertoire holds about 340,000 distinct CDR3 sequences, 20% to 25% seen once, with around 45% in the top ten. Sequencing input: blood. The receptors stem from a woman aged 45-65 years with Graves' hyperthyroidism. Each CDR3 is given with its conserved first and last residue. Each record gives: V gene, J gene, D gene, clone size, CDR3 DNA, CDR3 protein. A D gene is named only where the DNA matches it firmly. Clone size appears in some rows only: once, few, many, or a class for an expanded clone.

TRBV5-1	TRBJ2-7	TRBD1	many	TGCGCCAGCAGCTTGGAGGGACAGGGGAGGGACGAGCAGTACTTC	CASSLEGQGRDEQYF
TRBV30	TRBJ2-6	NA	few	TGTGCCTGGAGTGTAAGGGGGGCTCTTGCTGGGGCCAACGTCCTGACTTTC	CAWSVRGALAGANVLTF
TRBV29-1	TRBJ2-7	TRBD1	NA	TGCAGCGTCAAAACCGGGACAGAGGGCTCCGAGCAGTACTTC	CSVKTGTEGSEQYF
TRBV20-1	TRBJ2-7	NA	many	TGCAGTGCTATGGTAGGGACCCCGCCGGGCGAGCAGTACTTC	CSAMVGTPPGEQYF
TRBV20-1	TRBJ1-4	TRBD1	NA	TGCAGTGCATTCACCGGGACAGGAGGAGAAAAACTGTTTTTT	CSAFTGTGGEKLFF
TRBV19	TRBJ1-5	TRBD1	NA	TGTGCCAGCAACGACAGGGCACCCGGCAATCAGCCCCAGCATTTT	CASNDRAPGNQPQHF
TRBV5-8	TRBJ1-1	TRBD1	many	TGTGCCAGCAGTTTCACCGGGACAGGCGGATCGAACACTGAAGCTTTCTTT	CASSFTGTGGSNTEAFF
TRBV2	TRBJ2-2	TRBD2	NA	TGTGCCAGCAGTGTAATTAGCGGGGCCTCGGGAACCGGGGAGCTGTTTTTT	CASSVISGASGTGELFF
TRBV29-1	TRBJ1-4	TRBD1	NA	TGCAGCGTTGAATCACGGACAGGAGTTAATGAAAAACTGTTTTTT	CSVESRTGVNEKLFF
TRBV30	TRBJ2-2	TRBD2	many	TGTGCCTGGAGAAGGACTAGCGATACCGGGGAGCTGTTTTTT	CAWRRTSDTGELFF
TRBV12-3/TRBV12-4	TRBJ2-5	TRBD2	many	TGTGCCAGCAGTAAAAGCGGGATGGAGACCCAGTACTTC	CASSKSGMETQYF
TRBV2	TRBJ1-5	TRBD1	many	TGTGCCAGCAAGACAGGGACTCAGCCCCAGCATTTT	CASKTGTQPQHF
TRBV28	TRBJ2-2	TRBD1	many	TGTGCCAGCAGTAACCGACAGGGGGCGAACACCGGGGAGCTGTTTTTT	CASSNRQGANTGELFF
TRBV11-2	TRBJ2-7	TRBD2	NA	TGTGCCAGCAGCTTAGATATCGAGCGGGGGGCCTCCTACGAGCAGTACTTC	CASSLDIERGASYEQYF